The 27 T cell receptor beta chains listed next were all sequenced from one sample in a study of human T cells and chemical hapten exposure. Documented time point: pre-sensitization, week 0. The treatment is: therapeutic diphenylcyclopropenone sensitization with weekly scalp DPC. TCRdb re-analysed the RACE reads in MiXCR, keeping a single row per CDR3 protein. The data hold some 250,000 distinct CDR3 sequences, with approximately 7.5% observed a single time. Sequencing was performed on whole blood, taken in connection with sensitization to the hapten diphenylcyclopropenone (DPC). Receptors originate from a man younger than 30 with alopecia areata. Some clones in this sample may be carry-over from other donors' samples.

The V and J genes are TRBV4-1 and TRBJ1-4; D remains unclear. This CDR3 contains 14 residues. Trimming pared 3 bases from V and 7 bases from J, leaving 12 bases between. Germline V lookup: CDR1 MGHRA, CDR2 YSYEKL. In DNA form, the CDR3 reads TGCGCCAGCAGCCAGTTGGGATTGAGTGAAAAACTGTTTTTT. It is translated as CASSQLGLSEKLFF.

The CDR3 DNA reads TGCGCCAGCAGCCAAGATAGGTCGGAGGGCTATGGCTACACCTTC. Its translation: CASSQDRSEGYGYTF. J is TRBJ1-2 and V is TRBV4-1, with no clear D. This CDR3 is built from 15 residues. Trimming pared 0 bases from V and 4 bases from J, leaving 12 bases between. Germline loops: CDR1 MGHRA, CDR2 YSYEKL.

The table lists this clonotype with many counts. The J gene is TRBJ2-3, the V gene TRBV6-6, with TRBD2 matching over 7 bases. CDR3 size: 16 residues. J lost 3 bases, V lost 2 bases, and 8 bases had no gene match. Per germline, CDR1 MNHNY and CDR2 SVGAGI (reference sequence). CDR3 residues: CASSYAGGDATDTQYF. The CDR3 nucleotides are TGTGCCAGCAGTTACGCTGGGGGGGACGCAACAGATACGCAGTATTTT.

The chain links TRBV4-3 to TRBJ1-1, with D tentatively TRBD1 (6 bases). Germline CDR1 is LGHNA and CDR2 is YSLEER. The germline V and J ends were trimmed by 1 base and 4 bases, with 10 bases remaining between them. The CDR3 is 14 amino acids. The CDR3 sequence: CASSQGGLVTEAFF. For the CDR3, the DNA is TGCGCCAGCAGCCAAGGGGGGCTAGTCACTGAAGCTTTCTTT.

The table lists this clonotype with a few counts. This sequence joins TRBV7-2 and TRBJ1-5; D is unresolved. CDR1 SGHTA and CDR2 FQGNSA come from the germline V gene. V lost 1 base and J lost 10, with 14 bases in between. There are 14 residues in the CDR3. CDR3 region: CASSLGPPAGPQHF. The CDR3, as DNA: TGTGCCAGCAGCTTAGGGCCTCCCGCTGGACCCCAGCATTTT.

V usage is TRBV11-2 and J usage is TRBJ2-3; the match to TRBD2 covers 8 bases. V lost 1 base and J lost 4; bases outside the gene matches: 4. Germline V gene sequence: CDR1 SGHAT, CDR2 FQNNGV. The CDR3 is 15 residues long. CDR3 coding DNA: TGTGCCAGCAGCTTAGGTTACGGGGGGGCAGATACGCAGTATTTT. It translates to CASSLGYGGADTQYF.

Many counts were recorded for this clonotype. V is TRBV12-3 or TRBV12-4 and J is TRBJ1-1; 9 positions match TRBD1. The junction had 7 bases not matched to a gene; V was cut back by 0 bases and J by 11 bases. The CDR3 consists of 14 residues. This CDR3 is CASSLAGTGSLAFF. As DNA, the CDR3 is TGTGCCAGCAGTTTAGCCGGGACAGGGAGTTTGGCTTTCTTT.

The chain joins TRBV28 to TRBJ2-1; possibly TRBD2 for D (7 bases). CDR3 length: 15 amino acids. Germline assignment: CDR1 MDHEN and CDR2 SYDVKM. The ends were cut back, 2 bases at V and 8 bases at J, with 16 bases in the middle. CDR3 loop: CASSLTGRGVHEQFF. The DNA of the CDR3 is TGTGCCAGCAGTTTAACGGGGAGGGGGGTGCATGAGCAGTTCTTC.

This clonotype was counted a few times. The chain combines TRBV7-9 with TRBJ1-5; the D is unclear. The CDR3 is 17 amino acids. Germline V CDR1 and CDR2: SEHNR, FQNEAQ (reference sequence). Trimming removed 2 bases at V and 4 bases at J, with 18 bases between. As DNA, the CDR3 is TGTGCCAGCAGCTTAAACCGTGCAGCCGAAAAGAATCAGCCCCAGCATTTT. Protein product: CASSLNRAAEKNQPQHF.

The chain recombines TRBV5-1 with TRBJ1-1; the match to TRBD1 covers 8 bases. CDR3 length: 16 residues. The ends lost 4 bases at V and 4 bases at J; junction bases unmatched: 12. Per the germline V gene, CDR1 is SGHRS and CDR2 is YFSETQ. CDR3: CASSLGTGAIVTEAFF. Written as DNA, the CDR3 is TGCGCCAGCAGCCTAGGGACAGGCGCCATTGTCACTGAAGCTTTCTTT.

The rearrangement uses TRBV4-3 and TRBJ2-2, with D unclear. Trimming stripped 1 base from V and 5 bases from J, with 14 bases between. The CDR3 has 16 amino acids. Germline V CDR1 and CDR2: LGHNA, YSLEER. The CDR3 bases are TGCGCCAGCAGCCAAGGAGGCCCTGGGATGACCGGGGAGCTGTTTTTT. Translated: CASSQGGPGMTGELFF.

This clonotype was recorded a few times. The CDR3 region has the DNA TGCGCCAGCAGCCAATTTGTGGGGAGAGGAAACATTCAGTACTTC. Protein sequence: CASSQFVGRGNIQYF. This chain connects TRBV4-1 to TRBJ2-4, with D maybe TRBD2 (5 bases). CDR1 is MGHRA, CDR2 YSYEKL, per germline. The V gene lost 2 bases and the J gene lost 6 bases, with 14 bases spanning the gap. The CDR3 length is 15 residues.

The chain's CDR3 is CASSESHSPNTEAFF. The CDR3 nucleotides read TGTGCCAGCAGTGAATCTCACAGTCCGAACACTGAAGCTTTCTTT. This rearrangement joins TRBV25-1 to TRBJ1-1; D call uncertain. CDR3 length: 15 residues. The V and J ends lost 1 base and 1 base respectively, with 10 bases between them. Germline V gene sequence: CDR1 MGHDK, CDR2 SYGVNS.

The chain recombines TRBV6-2 or TRBV6-3 with TRBJ2-3; D gene ambiguous. V was shortened by 6 bases and J by 6 bases, with 10 bases between the two germline ends. This CDR3 has 12 residues. CDR1 and CDR2 (germline): MNHEY, SVGEGT. The CDR3 DNA is TGTGCCAGCAGCTTCGTTTGGGATACGCAGTATTTT. It encodes CASSFVWDTQYF.

This clonotype turned up a few times. This chain connects TRBV6-5 to TRBJ1-3, with D maybe TRBD1 (5 bases). CDR3 length: 17 amino acids. V lost 0 bases, J lost 0 bases, and 12 bases lay in between. Germline V gene sequence: CDR1 MNHEY, CDR2 SVGAGI. The CDR3 loop reads CASSYSTGGTSGNTIYF. CDR3 sequence (DNA): TGTGCCAGCAGTTACTCTACTGGGGGAACCTCTGGAAACACCATATATTTT.

The chain employs TRBV6-2 or TRBV6-3 and TRBJ1-5; D unresolved. The germline V gene has CDR1 MNHEY and CDR2 SVGEGT. The V end was cut by 4 bases, the J end by 1 base, with 11 bases between. CDR3 length equals 15 residues. The chain's CDR3 is CASSLLVRSNQPQHF. The DNA for the CDR3 is TGTGCCAGCAGTTTGTTGGTTAGGAGCAATCAGCCCCAGCATTTT.

A few counts support this clonotype. V is TRBV6-5 and J is TRBJ1-5, with TRBD1 as a possible D gene (5 bases). The CDR3 covers 15 residues. V was clipped by 0 bases and J by 3 bases, with 9 bases between them. Looked up from germline, CDR1 is MNHEY and CDR2 is SVGAGI. The CDR3 DNA reads TGTGCCAGCAGTTACTCGGCCAGGGTCAATCAGCCCCAGCATTTT. Protein product: CASSYSARVNQPQHF.

The chain combines TRBV7-2 with TRBJ1-1; a weak D match, TRBD1 (5 bases). The germline V gene encodes CDR1 SGHTA and CDR2 FQGNSA. This CDR3 spans 15 amino acids. V lost 1 base, J lost 0 bases, and 9 bases lay in between. CDR3 loop: CASSLVGQMNTEAFF. CDR3 nucleotide sequence: TGTGCCAGCAGCTTAGTTGGACAAATGAACACTGAAGCTTTCTTT.

V usage is TRBV25-1 and J usage is TRBJ2-1; no clear D. Germline-derived CDR1 and CDR2 are MGHDK and SYGVNS. Trimming removed 10 bases at V and 8 bases at J, with 18 bases between. This CDR3 contains 13 residues. As DNA, the CDR3 is TGTGCCATCCAGAAAGAAGCCGACCATGAGCAGTTCTTC. This sequence encodes CAIQKEADHEQFF.

In its sample, this clonotype was seen a few times. The chain joins TRBV13 to TRBJ2-5; 7 nucleotides line up with TRBD1. Germline loops: CDR1 PRHDT, CDR2 FYEKMQ (reference sequence). The CDR3 runs to 16 residues. V gave up 5 bases and J gave up 4 bases; unmatched junction bases: 13. CDR3 DNA sequence: TGTGCCAGCAGCCTGCCCGGGACAGTGGGGCGAGAGACCCAGTACTTC. This codes for CASSLPGTVGRETQYF. The full variable domain, rest sourced from reference TRBV13 and TRBJ2-5, is AAGVIQSPRHLIKEKRETATLKCYPIPRHDTVYWYQQGPGQDPQFLISFYEKMQSDKGSIPDRFSAQQFSDYHSELNMSSLELGDSALYFCASSLPGTVGRETQYFGPGTRLLVL.

The gene calls are TRBV20-1 and TRBJ2-1; the match to TRBD2 covers 9 bases. From germline, CDR1 is DFQATT and CDR2 SNEGSKA (reference sequence). This CDR3 is 16 amino acids long. The V and J ends lost 3 bases and 8 bases, in that order; junction bases with no gene match: 14. DNA for the CDR3: TGCAGTGCTAGGGGTCTGAGTAGCGGGGGTTCCCATGAGCAGTTCTTC. Encoded protein: CSARGLSSGGSHEQFF.

The chain couples TRBV7-2 to TRBJ1-2; 8 bases are a match to TRBD1. Germline CDR1 reads SGHTA; CDR2 reads FQGNSA. The CDR3 is made up of 14 amino acids. Losses at the gene ends were 5 bases for V and 6 bases for J; bases not matched to a gene: 8. Here the CDR3 DNA reads TGTGCCAGCAGCCCGGACAGGGTTTGGGATGGCTACACCTTC. Its protein is CASSPDRVWDGYTF.

The sample holds a few counts of this clonotype. The chain joins TRBV7-3 to TRBJ2-2, with a tentative D call TRBD1 (6 bases). The germline V and J ends were trimmed by 3 bases and 9 bases, with 20 bases remaining between them. The CDR3 has 16 amino acids. Germline V gene data show CDR1 as SGHTA and CDR2 as FQGTGA. The CDR3 sequence: CASSLRAGDPRRELFF. DNA of the CDR3: TGTGCCAGCAGCTTGAGGGCAGGGGACCCCCGACGGGAGCTGTTTTTT.

This clonotype occurred a few times. The chain joins TRBV7-9 to TRBJ1-4, with 10 bases fitting TRBD1. There are 15 residues in the CDR3. The V gene's germline CDR1 is SEHNR and CDR2 FQNEAQ (reference sequence). J lost 8 bases, V lost 5 bases, and 8 bases had no gene match. CDR3 in DNA: TGTGCCAGCAGCCCCCCCGACAGGGGGCGAGAAAAACTGTTTTTT. Encoded protein: CASSPPDRGREKLFF.

In this sample, this clonotype turned up many times. CDR3 nucleotides: TGTGCCAGCAGCGCACAGGCTTATGGCTACACCTTC. As protein: CASSAQAYGYTF. The rearrangement joins TRBV7-2 to TRBJ1-2; D is possibly TRBD1 (5 bases). Looked up from germline, CDR1 is SGHTA and CDR2 is FQGNSA. The V end lost 5 bases, the J end lost 5 bases, and 9 bases lay between the germline ends. CDR3 length equals 12 residues.

This clonotype was recorded many times. This sequence joins TRBV25-1 and TRBJ1-5; maybe TRBD1 (6 bases). The CDR3 loop spans 15 amino acids. Looked up from germline, CDR1 is MGHDK and CDR2 is SYGVNS. V shed 1 base and J shed 3 bases, with 10 bases lying between them. Here the CDR3 DNA reads TGTGCCAGCAGTGAATCCGGGGGCCTCAATCAGCCCCAGCATTTT. It yields the protein CASSESGGLNQPQHF.

V and J are TRBV7-9 and TRBJ2-3, with a possible D match to TRBD2 (6 bases). The ends were cut back, 4 bases at V and 5 bases at J, with 16 bases in the middle. CDR3 size: 15 residues. Germline V gives CDR1 SEHNR, CDR2 FQNEAQ (reference sequence). The CDR3 is CASSSLLSGEDTQYF. For the CDR3, the DNA is TGTGCCAGCAGCTCCCTTCTTTCGGGGGAAGATACGCAGTATTTT.